These 25 T cell receptor beta chains were sequenced from one sample in a study of T cell responses to AZD1222 COVID-19 vaccine. Some clones are missing from TCRdb's copy, which holds only in-frame ones; the method was immunoSEQ multiplex PCR. Of over 150,000 clones detected, around nine tenths appear once; the ten largest clones hold more than 5.5%. This specimen was peripheral blood, taken on day 0 of AZD1222 vaccination. Receptors originate from an adult in good health.

This clone was seen only a few times. This chain uses TRBV2 with TRBJ2-7; 9 nucleotides line up with TRBD2. V lost 7 bases, J lost 2 bases, and 9 bases stayed unmatched. CDR1 and CDR2 (germline): SNHLY, FYNNEI. This CDR3 is 15 amino acids long. The CDR3 coding sequence is TGTGCCAGCATGAGGGGACTAGCTAATCCCTACGAGCAGTACTTC. It is translated as CASMRGLANPYEQYF. Complete variable domain (other parts from reference TRBV2 and TRBJ2-7): EPEVTQTPSHQVTQMGQEVILRCVPISNHLYFYWYRQILGQKVEFLVSFYNNEISEKSEIFDDQFSVERPDGSNFTLKIRSTKLEDSAMYFCASMRGLANPYEQYFGPGTRLTVT.

V gene TRBV27 combines with J gene TRBJ1-5; D gene unclear. This CDR3 has 14 residues. The germline CDR1 and CDR2 sequences are MNHEY and SMNVEV (reference sequence). Deletions cut 5 bases from V and 0 bases from J, with 8 bases between. The CDR3 loop reads CASSEGSSNQPQHF. In DNA form, the CDR3 reads TGTGCCAGCAGTGAAGGGAGTAGCAATCAGCCCCAGCATTTT.

The gene calls are TRBV2 and TRBJ1-2; D is unresolved. The V and J ends lost 4 bases and 3 bases respectively, with 9 bases between them. CDR3 length: 13 amino acids. The germline CDR1 and CDR2 sequences are SNHLY and FYNNEI. CDR3 DNA: TGTGCCAGCAGTGGCAGGCCGGACTATGGCTACACCTTC. It encodes CASSGRPDYGYTF.

The chain has TRBV7-2 and TRBJ1-2; 7 nucleotides align to TRBD1. The length of the CDR3 is 15 residues. The germline V gene encodes CDR1 SGHTA and CDR2 FQGNSA. The junction had 8 bases not matched to a gene; V was cut back by 1 base and J by 6 bases. CDR3 in amino acids: CASSLVKTGQDGYTF. In DNA, the CDR3 is TGTGCCAGCAGCTTAGTGAAGACAGGGCAGGATGGCTACACCTTC. Combining the CDR3 with reference TRBV7-2 and TRBJ1-2 gives the whole variable domain GAGVSQSPSNKVTEKGKDVELRCDPISGHTALYWYRQSLGQGLEFLIYFQGNSAPDKSGLPSDRFSAERTGGSVSTLTIQRTQQEDSAVYLCASSLVKTGQDGYTFGSGTRLTVV.

With respect to this clone: One end of the junction is discordant with germline, which a read error may explain. The chain combines TRBV7-6 with TRBJ2-7; 7 bases fit TRBD2. Germline values: CDR1 SGHVS, CDR2 FNYEAQ. This CDR3 has 14 amino acids. CDR3 DNA sequence: TGTGCCAGCAGCTTAGGCGGGAGCTCCCACGAGCAGTACTTC. Its protein product is CASSLGGSSHEQYF.

The CDR3 region is CASSQGMADTQYF. CDR3 bases: TGTGCCAGCAGCCAGGGGATGGCAGATACGCAGTATTTT. The genes are TRBV3-1 (or the pseudogene TRBV3-2) and TRBJ2-3; D remains unclear. In germline, CDR1 is LGHDT, CDR2 YNNKEL (reference sequence). The V gene lost 3 bases and the J gene lost 4 bases, with 8 bases spanning the gap. The CDR3 spans 13 residues.

DNA for the CDR3: TGCAGCGTTGTAGGACACTATGGCTACACCTTC. Translating gives CSVVGHYGYTF. V is TRBV29-1 and J is TRBJ1-2, with unresolved D. Deletions cut 4 bases from V and 3 bases from J, with 6 bases between. Germline V gene data show CDR1 as SQVTM and CDR2 as ANQGSEA. The CDR3 runs to 11 residues.

The chain carries TRBV6-1 and TRBJ2-7, with a weak D call TRBD1 (6 bases). V was cut by 2 bases and J by 4 bases, with 12 bases left in between. CDR3 length: 14 amino acids. CDR1 is MNHNS and CDR2 is SASEGT in the germline V gene. The CDR3 here is CASSEFDRSYEQYF. In DNA form, the CDR3 reads TGTGCCAGCAGTGAATTTGACAGGTCTTACGAGCAGTACTTC.

The rearrangement joins TRBV28 to TRBJ1-6; D perhaps matches TRBD1 (5 bases). The CDR3 is 16 amino acids. Germline-derived CDR1 and CDR2 are MDHEN and SYDVKM. The V end lost 6 bases, the J end lost 3 bases, and 15 bases lay between the germline ends. CDR3 sequence reads: CASSPGADLYNSPLHF. In DNA form, the CDR3 reads TGTGCCAGCAGCCCCGGGGCAGACCTCTATAATTCACCCCTCCACTTT.

The sample holds one count of this clone. This chain uses TRBV19 with TRBJ1-1, with D perhaps matching TRBD1 (5 bases). CDR1 is LNHDA, CDR2 SQIVND, per germline (reference sequence). V dropped 9 bases and J dropped 1 base, with 6 bases sitting between them. The CDR3 loop spans 11 amino acids. This CDR3 is CASRENTEAFF. The CDR3 DNA reads as TGTGCCAGCAGGGAGAACACTGAAGCTTTCTTT. The complete variable domain, with remaining parts taken from reference TRBV19 and TRBJ1-1, reads DGGITQSPKYLFRKEGQNVTLSCEQNLNHDAMYWYRQDPGQGLRLIYYSQIVNDFQKGDIAEGYSVSREKKESFPLTVTSAQKNPTAFYLCASRENTEAFFGQGTRLTVV.

This chain joins TRBV28 and TRBJ1-6; tentative D call: TRBD1 (6 bases). V was shortened by 4 bases and J by 10 bases, with 17 bases between the two germline ends. Germline V gene lookup returns CDR1 MDHEN and CDR2 SYDVKM. The CDR3 is 15 amino acids. CDR3 coding DNA: TGTGCCAGCAGTTCGGGGGCGCCCGATGAATCACCCCTCCACTTT. Protein: CASSSGAPDESPLHF.

This chain uses TRBV2 with TRBJ1-6, with D unresolved. The CDR3 contains 13 residues. Trimming shortened V by 7 bases and J by 6 bases, and 10 bases separated the two germline ends. Germline loops: CDR1 SNHLY, CDR2 FYNNEI. Written as DNA, the CDR3 is TGTGCCAGCATCCCAAGGTTTAATTCACCCCTCCACTTT. Translating it yields CASIPRFNSPLHF.

Only a few counts were recorded for this clone. The rearrangement links TRBV6-5 to TRBJ2-2; D call uncertain. V dropped 6 bases and J dropped 5 bases, with 13 bases sitting between them. This CDR3 region has 14 residues. Per the germline V gene, CDR1 is MNHEY and CDR2 is SVGAGI. CDR3: CASSYILGTGELFF. DNA of the CDR3: TGTGCCAGCAGCTATATCCTAGGAACCGGGGAGCTGTTTTTT.

This sequence joins TRBV28 and TRBJ1-2, with a weak D call TRBD1 (5 bases). Germline lookup yields CDR1 MDHEN and CDR2 SYDVKM. Trimming removed 5 bases at V and 7 bases at J, with 17 bases between. This CDR3 is built from 14 residues. The CDR3 DNA follows: TGTGCCAGCAGTCCTAACACCCCAAGGGGTGGCTACACCTTC. As protein: CASSPNTPRGGYTF.

Concerning this clone: The junction does not match germline at one end; this may be a read error. Written as DNA, the CDR3 is TGTGCTAGCAGCTTAGAAAGTAACTCCTACGAGCAGTACTTC. It encodes CASSLESNSYEQYF. This chain uses TRBV7-7 with TRBJ2-7; D is uncertain. The germline gives CDR1 SSHAT, CDR2 FNYEAQ (reference sequence). The length of the CDR3 is 14 residues. Looking up the rest from reference TRBV7-7 and TRBJ2-7 gives the full variable domain: GAGVSQSPRYKVTKRGQDVTLRCDPISSHATLYWYQQALGQGPEFLTYFNYEAQPDKSGLPSDRFSAERPEGSISTLTIQRTEQRDSAMYRCASSLESNSYEQYFGPGTRLTVT.

The chain joins TRBV19 to TRBJ1-5; D is uncertain. The V gene's germline CDR1 is LNHDA and CDR2 SQIVND (reference sequence). The CDR3 runs 15 residues. V was clipped by 3 bases and J by 4 bases, with 13 bases between them. The chain's CDR3 is CASSMRGRSNQPQHF. CDR3 coding DNA: TGTGCCAGTAGTATGAGAGGGCGGAGTAATCAGCCCCAGCATTTT.

V and J are TRBV6-6 and TRBJ1-2, with TRBD1 matching over 8 bases. This CDR3 contains 13 residues. Germline lookup yields CDR1 MNHNY and CDR2 SVGAGI (reference sequence). Trimming at V came to 5 bases and at J to 8 bases, leaving 7 bases not matched to a gene. Written as DNA, the CDR3 is TGTGCCAGCAGTGTAGGACAGGGAGGCGGCTACACCTTC. This translates into CASSVGQGGGYTF.

The chain is built from TRBV24-1 and TRBJ2-1, with D possibly being TRBD1 or TRBD2 (5 bases each). Between the trimmed V and J ends, which lost 3 bases and 7 bases, there was a span of 15 bases. This CDR3 has 15 amino acids. The V gene's germline CDR1 is KGHDR and CDR2 SFDVKD. CDR3 sequence (DNA): TGTGCCACCAGTGATCCGCAGGGACGGGAAAATGAGCAGTTCTTC. The encoded protein is CATSDPQGRENEQFF.

CDR3 nucleotide sequence: TGTGCCTGGAGTGTGCCGGGCCAGGGGTATGGCTACACCTTC. It specifies CAWSVPGQGYGYTF. The chain has TRBV30 and TRBJ1-2; possibly TRBD1 for D (6 bases). Germline-derived CDR1 and CDR2 are GTSNPN and SVGIG (reference sequence). The CDR3 is 14 amino acids. Trimming cost V 0 bases and J 5 bases, with 13 bases left between them.

The chain is built from TRBV6-2 or TRBV6-3 and TRBJ1-4, with D possibly matching TRBD1 (6 bases). Germline assignment: CDR1 MNHEY and CDR2 SVGEGT. CDR3 size: 14 residues. Trimming stripped 6 bases from V and 5 bases from J, with 13 bases between. CDR3 residues: CASSHGQMNEKLFF. CDR3 DNA sequence: TGTGCCAGCAGCCACGGACAGATGAATGAAAAACTGTTTTTT.

This clone was observed a single time. The rearrangement links TRBV3-1 (or the pseudogene TRBV3-2) to TRBJ2-7; 8 nucleotides align to TRBD2. Germline CDR1 and CDR2: LGHDT and YNNKEL (reference sequence). The CDR3 contains 15 residues. V lost 2 bases and J lost 3; bases outside the gene matches: 6. CDR3 sequence: CASSQTGLGLYEQYF. The CDR3 DNA reads as TGTGCCAGCAGCCAAACGGGACTAGGCCTCTACGAGCAGTACTTC.

This rearrangement joins TRBV5-1 to TRBJ2-3, with D perhaps TRBD2 (5 bases). The length of the CDR3 is 15 residues. Per germline, CDR1 SGHRS and CDR2 YFSETQ. V shed 0 bases and J shed 3 bases, with 11 bases lying between them. The CDR3 loop reads CASSLDGVGTDTQYF. The CDR3 DNA reads as TGCGCCAGCAGCTTGGACGGGGTCGGGACAGATACGCAGTATTTT.

The CDR3 spells CASSQSWIQGSGNTIYF. DNA of the CDR3: TGCGCCAGCAGCCAATCCTGGATACAGGGCTCTGGAAACACCATATATTTT. The rearrangement joins TRBV4-3 to TRBJ1-3, with a possible D match to TRBD1 (6 bases). The CDR3 has 17 residues. Trimming stripped 2 bases from V and 0 bases from J, with 14 bases between. Germline lookup yields CDR1 LGHNA and CDR2 YSLEER.

The chain employs TRBV4-3 and TRBJ1-4, with D tentatively TRBD1 (5 bases). Germline CDR1 is LGHNA and CDR2 is YSLEER. The CDR3 covers 16 residues. Between the trimmed V and J ends, which lost 3 bases and 0 bases, there was a span of 11 bases. In nucleotides, the CDR3 is TGCGCCAGCAGCCACGACACAGGATCAACTAATGAAAAACTGTTTTTT. This gives the protein CASSHDTGSTNEKLFF.

This chain joins TRBV5-6 and TRBJ2-2; no reliable D call. Germline V gives CDR1 SGHDT, CDR2 YYEEEE. Trimming removed 4 bases from V and 3 bases from J, with 10 bases in between. The CDR3 contains 14 residues. For the CDR3, the DNA is TGTGCCAGCAGCCTTGCACACGACACCGGGGAGCTGTTTTTT. Encoded protein: CASSLAHDTGELFF.